The 32 T cell receptor beta chains below all came from one sample that was sequenced in a study of T cell repertoires in cytomegalovirus infection. These receptors lack a known antigen. TCRdb called the reads again in MiXCR, with one record for every CDR3 protein. The table records some 480,000 distinct CDR3 sequences, 25% to 35% of them present only once. Sequencing was performed on cultured PBMCs, taken from culture after CMV antigen stimulation. The origin of the receptors is a human donor in good health (CMV status not recorded). Some clones in this sample may be carry-over from other donors' samples.

J is TRBJ1-2 and V is TRBV7-4, with unresolved D. Germline CDR1 SGHVT, CDR2 SQSDAQ. The CDR3 length is 15 residues. Trimming left V 1 base short and J 8 bases short, with 17 bases between. CDR3 loop: CASSLDGLSREGYTF. The CDR3 coding sequence is TGTGCCAGCAGCTTAGACGGCCTGTCCCGGGAGGGCTACACCTTC. Full variable domain (remainder filled in from reference TRBV7-4 and TRBJ1-2): GAGVSQSPRYKVAKRGRDVALRCDSISGHVTLYWYRQTLGQGSEVLTYSQSDAQRDKSGRPSGRFSAERPERSVSTLKIQRTEQGDSAVYLCASSLDGLSREGYTFGSGTRLTVV.

The V gene is TRBV10-3, the J gene TRBJ1-1, with TRBD1 identical over 11 bases. Germline CDR1 is ENHRY and CDR2 is SYGVKD. V lost 11 bases, J lost 3 bases, and 14 bases stayed unmatched. This CDR3 is 16 amino acids long. CDR3 region: CAAGGTGGRADTEAFF. CDR3 in DNA: TGTGCCGCCGGAGGGACAGGGGGACGGGCGGACACTGAAGCTTTCTTT.

There are a few counts of this clonotype. V and J are TRBV24-1 and TRBJ2-5, with D possibly matching TRBD1 (6 bases). There are 16 residues in the CDR3. In germline, CDR1 is KGHDR, CDR2 SFDVKD. V dropped 3 bases and J dropped 0 bases, with 13 bases sitting between them. The CDR3 DNA reads TGTGCCACCAGTGATCTAGAAGACAGGCACCAAGAGACCCAGTACTTC. Encoded protein: CATSDLEDRHQETQYF.

This clonotype showed up many times. The chain couples TRBV6-1 to TRBJ1-5, with 10 bases lining up with TRBD1. CDR1 is MNHNS and CDR2 is SASEGT in the germline V gene. V lost 3 bases and J lost 7; bases outside the gene matches: 3. The CDR3 length is 14 residues. The DNA for the CDR3 is TGTGCCAGCAGTGAGCGGACAGGGGGACAGCCCCAGCATTTT. Translation gives CASSERTGGQPQHF.

The chain recombines TRBV28 with TRBJ2-1, with D hard to call. The length of the CDR3 is 10 residues. Germline lookup yields CDR1 MDHEN and CDR2 SYDVKM. V lost 9 bases, J lost 6 bases, and 6 bases lay in between. The CDR3 loop is CASFGNEQFF. CDR3 nucleotides: TGTGCCAGTTTCGGCAATGAGCAGTTCTTC.

This sequence joins TRBV12-3 or TRBV12-4 and TRBJ2-3; a possible D gene is TRBD1 (7 bases). Trimming removed 6 bases at V and 4 bases at J, with 20 bases between. The CDR3 is made up of 16 amino acids. For the CDR3, the DNA is TGTGCCAGCAGCCCAGGGGTGACAGGGAGGCCAGATACGCAGTATTTT. It yields the protein CASSPGVTGRPDTQYF.

The chain couples TRBV5-4 to TRBJ2-7; no clear D. Trimming took 3 bases from V and 3 from J, leaving 10 bases between them. Germline V gene data show CDR1 as SGHNT and CDR2 as YYREEE (reference sequence). The CDR3 consists of 13 residues. CDR3 bases: TGTGCCAGCAGCTCACCGGACGACTACGAGCAGTACTTC. It specifies CASSSPDDYEQYF.

This clonotype was detected only a few times. The V and J genes are TRBV24-1 and TRBJ2-1; 7 bases line up with TRBD1. Germline loops: CDR1 KGHDR, CDR2 SFDVKD. This CDR3 is 13 amino acids long. After removal of 10 bases from V and 2 bases from J, the junction contained 4 bases not matched to a gene. The CDR3 DNA is TGTGCCACGAGACAGGGAACCTACAATGAGCAGTTCTTC. As protein: CATRQGTYNEQFF.

This clonotype was detected only a few times. The chain couples TRBV25-1 to TRBJ1-1; no reliable D call. Trimming left V 4 bases short and J 5 bases short, with 14 bases between. In germline, CDR1 is MGHDK, CDR2 SYGVNS. This CDR3 has 14 amino acids. The CDR3 is CASSGPAGETEAFF. For the CDR3, the DNA is TGTGCCAGCAGTGGCCCGGCCGGGGAGACTGAAGCTTTCTTT.

The V call is TRBV10-3, the J call TRBJ2-2, with 9 bases matching TRBD2. CDR1 is ENHRY and CDR2 is SYGVKD in the germline V gene. The CDR3 contains 14 residues. Trimming at V came to 6 bases and at J to 1 base, leaving 0 bases not matched to a gene. In DNA, the CDR3 is TGTGCCATCAGGACTAGCGGGAACACCGGGGAGCTGTTTTTT. Translating gives CAIRTSGNTGELFF.

This clonotype turned up a few times. The CDR3 loop is CASSLVVAASSSGNTIYF. In nucleotides, the CDR3 is TGTGCCAGCAGCTTAGTAGTCGCGGCTTCGAGCTCTGGAAACACCATATATTTT. The chain employs TRBV7-8 and TRBJ1-3; D is ambiguous. V was trimmed by 1 base and J by 0 bases, leaving 16 bases between them. This CDR3 comprises 18 residues. Germline CDR1 is SGHVS and CDR2 is FQNEAQ.

In its sample, this clonotype was seen a few times. This chain links TRBV7-2 with TRBJ2-2; the D is unclear. The CDR3 covers 13 residues. Per the germline V gene, CDR1 is SGHTA and CDR2 is FQGNSA. V was pared by 5 bases and J by 6 bases, with 10 bases between. For the CDR3, the DNA is TGTGCCAGCAGCACGACGACCCCCGGGGAGCTGTTTTTT. Its translation: CASSTTTPGELFF.

The genes are TRBV6-8 and TRBJ2-5; tentative D call: TRBD2 (5 bases). CDR1 is MNHGY, CDR2 SAAAGT, per germline. V shed 2 bases and J shed 5 bases, with 24 bases lying between them. The CDR3 extends over 18 amino acids. CDR3 coding DNA: TGTGCCAGCAGTTACGGCGTAGGGAGCCGAGTTAAAGCGGAGACCCAGTACTTC. Its translation is CASSYGVGSRVKAETQYF.

This clonotype was seen only a few times. V gene TRBV4-3 combines with J gene TRBJ2-5; 10 bases are shared with TRBD1. The V and J ends lost 1 base and 5 bases, in that order; junction bases with no gene match: 4. Germline V CDR1 and CDR2: LGHNA, YSLEER. The CDR3 has 15 residues. The CDR3 DNA sequence: TGCGCCAGCAGCCAAGTGGGGACAGGGGAGGAGACCCAGTACTTC. Protein: CASSQVGTGEETQYF.

This clonotype was picked up many times. The chain carries TRBV7-2 and TRBJ2-6; unclear D gene. Trimming pared 1 base from V and 0 bases from J, leaving 10 bases between. CDR1 is SGHTA, CDR2 FQGNSA, per germline. CDR3 size: 17 residues. CDR3 DNA sequence: TGTGCCAGCAGCTTAGGAGGCCCAAGCTCTGGGGCCAACGTCCTGACTTTC. Translating gives CASSLGGPSSGANVLTF.

The chain employs TRBV20-1 and TRBJ2-3; 8 bases are a match to TRBD2. Germline V gene sequence: CDR1 DFQATT, CDR2 SNEGSKA (reference sequence). The CDR3 sequence is 13 residues long. V was clipped by 2 bases and J by 7 bases; unmatched bases: 5. Here the CDR3 DNA reads TGCAGTGCTAGACCTACTAGCGGCTATACGCAGTATTTT. It yields the protein CSARPTSGYTQYF.

This clonotype was counted only a few times. The chain links TRBV7-9 to TRBJ1-4, with D maybe TRBD1 (6 bases). V shed 3 bases and J shed 6 bases, with 20 bases lying between them. CDR3 length: 17 amino acids. In germline, CDR1 is SEHNR, CDR2 FQNEAQ (reference sequence). CDR3 in DNA: TGTGCCAGCAGCTTCCCCGCGAGGGGGGGGCGGCATGAAAAACTGTTTTTT. Its translation is CASSFPARGGRHEKLFF.

The genes are TRBV10-3 and TRBJ2-1; no clear D. The germline CDR1 and CDR2 sequences are ENHRY and SYGVKD. Trimming stripped 0 bases from V and 9 bases from J, with 6 bases between. The CDR3 has 12 residues. CDR3 nucleotides: TGTGCCATCAGTGAGTCGGCAGGTGAGCAGTTCTTC. Amino acid sequence: CAISESAGEQFF.

The rearrangement links TRBV7-6 to TRBJ2-5; possibly TRBD1 or TRBD2 for D (5 bases each). V lost 5 bases, J lost 4 bases, and 17 bases lay in between. The CDR3 spans 15 residues. Germline V gives CDR1 SGHVS, CDR2 FNYEAQ. The DNA for the CDR3 is TGTGCCAGCAGCCCACAGGACTTAACTAGAGAGACCCAGTACTTC. It yields the protein CASSPQDLTRETQYF.

The gene calls are TRBV29-1 and TRBJ2-3; 8 nucleotides agree with TRBD2. From germline, CDR1 is SQVTM and CDR2 ANQGSEA. Trimming at V came to 5 bases and at J to 3 bases, leaving 7 bases not matched to a gene. The CDR3 runs 14 residues. The CDR3 DNA is TGCAGCGTTCGAACGGGAGGGCCAACAGATACGCAGTATTTT. It encodes CSVRTGGPTDTQYF.

The V call is TRBV19, the J call TRBJ2-1; 7 bases agree with TRBD2. V was clipped by 3 bases and J by 9 bases; unmatched bases: 14. The CDR3 loop spans 16 amino acids. CDR1 and CDR2 from the germline V gene are LNHDA and SQIVND (reference sequence). Written as DNA, the CDR3 is TGTGCCAGTAGTATTAAAACGGCTCTGGCGGGAGCTGAGCAGTTCTTC. Its protein is CASSIKTALAGAEQFF.

This chain links TRBV19 with TRBJ2-7; 8 bases agree with TRBD1. Germline V gene data show CDR1 as LNHDA and CDR2 as SQIVND (reference sequence). The ends lost 4 bases at V and 5 bases at J; junction bases unmatched: 10. The CDR3 runs to 15 residues. CDR3 loop: CASSRGTGPNNEQYF. The DNA of the CDR3 is TGTGCCAGTAGTAGAGGGACAGGACCAAACAACGAGCAGTACTTC.

The rearrangement joins TRBV7-4 to TRBJ1-5; 7 nucleotides line up with TRBD1. The CDR3 has 15 residues. With V trimmed by 7 bases and J by 7 bases, 13 bases remained unmatched. Germline lookup yields CDR1 SGHVT and CDR2 SQSDAQ. The CDR3 is CASTSDRLLNQPQHF. Here the CDR3 DNA reads TGTGCCAGCACCTCGGACAGGCTCCTAAACCAGCCCCAGCATTTT.

This sequence joins TRBV12-5 and TRBJ1-1; D unclear. Trimming removed 0 bases at V and 0 bases at J, with 11 bases between. Germline values: CDR1 LGHNT, CDR2 FRNRAP. The CDR3 has 16 residues. In DNA, the CDR3 is TGTGCTAGTGGTTTGGTCGTGGGCACTATGAACACTGAAGCTTTCTTT. Amino acids: CASGLVVGTMNTEAFF.

The CDR3 sequence is CAWSNGGSGAQYF. For the CDR3, the DNA is TGTGCCTGGAGTAACGGGGGGTCCGGGGCCCAGTACTTC. The chain links TRBV30 to TRBJ2-5; 7 positions match TRBD2. The CDR3 contains 13 residues. The germline CDR1 and CDR2 sequences are GTSNPN and SVGIG (reference sequence). V shed 2 bases and J 9 bases; nucleotides not matched to a gene: 9. The full variable domain, with the rest looked up from reference TRBV30 and TRBJ2-5, is SQTIHQWPATLVQPVGSPLSLECTVEGTSNPNLYWYRQAAGRGLQLLFYSVGIGQISSEVPQNLSASRPQDRQFILSSKKLLLSDSGFYLCAWSNGGSGAQYFGPGTRLLVL.

The J gene is TRBJ1-5, the V gene TRBV12-3 or TRBV12-4; D might be TRBD1 (5 bases). The CDR3 runs to 12 residues. V lost 10 bases and J lost 6, with 13 bases in between. This CDR3 reads CATTWGPQPQHF. The CDR3 nucleotides read TGTGCCACCACGTGGGGCCCTCAGCCCCAGCATTTT.

This clonotype was seen a few times. This may arise from a read error, as a much more abundant clone is one base away. This sequence joins TRBV6-2 or TRBV6-3 and TRBJ2-5, with 12 nucleotides matching TRBD2. The CDR3 covers 14 residues. Germline-derived CDR1 and CDR2 are MNHEY and SVGEGT. With V trimmed by 5 bases and J by 4 bases, 2 bases remained unmatched. DNA of the CDR3: TGTGCCAGCAGTCGGACTAGCGGGATAGAGACCCAGTACTTC. It translates to CASSRTSGIETQYF.

With respect to this clonotype: At one end the junction does not follow the germline gene, possibly because of a read error. CDR3 protein: CASTVGLPTVTQYF. The CDR3 DNA follows: TGTGCCAGCACCGTGGGACTGCCCACAGTTACGCAGTATTTT. The rearrangement links TRBV7-2 to TRBJ2-3, with a tentative D call TRBD2 (6 bases). CDR3 size: 14 residues. Looked up from germline, CDR1 is SGHTA and CDR2 is FQGNSA.

The chain joins TRBV11-3 to TRBJ1-6; the match to TRBD1 covers 7 bases. V lost 6 bases to trimming and J lost 9 bases; unmatched junction nucleotides: 8. CDR1 SGHNT and CDR2 YENEEA come from the germline V gene. This CDR3 has 14 residues. This CDR3 reads CASREQGLTSPLHF. In DNA, the CDR3 is TGTGCCAGCAGGGAACAGGGGCTGACTTCACCCCTCCACTTT.

This clonotype occurred a few times. The chain carries TRBV12-3 or TRBV12-4 and TRBJ2-1, with TRBD2 as a possible D gene (5 bases). Trimming pared 0 bases from V and 5 bases from J, leaving 8 bases between. The CDR3 sequence is 14 residues long. CDR3 residues: CASSLAGVNNEQFF. The CDR3 DNA is TGTGCCAGCAGTTTAGCGGGAGTGAACAATGAGCAGTTCTTC.

V usage is TRBV7-9 and J usage is TRBJ2-7; no definite D call. The V end was cut by 3 bases, the J end by 5 bases, with 2 bases between. The CDR3 totals 10 residues. The germline V gene encodes CDR1 SEHNR and CDR2 FQNEAQ (reference sequence). The CDR3 sequence: CASSFDEQYF. CDR3 DNA sequence: TGTGCCAGCAGCTTCGACGAGCAGTACTTC.

CDR3 nucleotides: TGTGCCAGCAGTGCCCGTTTAGGGAATGAGCAGTTCTTC. It specifies CASSARLGNEQFF. This chain connects TRBV12-3 or TRBV12-4 to TRBJ2-1; D remains unclear. Trimming pared 5 bases from V and 7 bases from J, leaving 12 bases between. The CDR3 has 13 residues.